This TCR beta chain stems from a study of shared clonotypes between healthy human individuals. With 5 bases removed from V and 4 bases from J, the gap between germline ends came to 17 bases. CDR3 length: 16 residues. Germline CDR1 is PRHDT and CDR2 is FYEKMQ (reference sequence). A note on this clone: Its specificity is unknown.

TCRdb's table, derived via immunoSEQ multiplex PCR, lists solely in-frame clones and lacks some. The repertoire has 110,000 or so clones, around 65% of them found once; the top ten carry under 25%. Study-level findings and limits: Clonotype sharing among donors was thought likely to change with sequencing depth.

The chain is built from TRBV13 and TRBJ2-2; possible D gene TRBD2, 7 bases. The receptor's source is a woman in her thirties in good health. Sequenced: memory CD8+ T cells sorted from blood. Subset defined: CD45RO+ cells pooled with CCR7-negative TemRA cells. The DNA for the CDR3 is TGTGCCAGCAGCCCCCCTCGGGGGGCCCGCACCGGGGAGCTGTTTTTT. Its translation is CASSPPRGARTGELFF.